This note documents a single TCR beta chain sequence. What it recognizes is unknown. These data come from a study of CD8 T cells in ankylosing spondylitis. Whole-study findings and limits: In ankylosing spondylitis blood, a motif of eight highly homologous TCR beta variants appeared characteristic.

Germline lookup yields CDR1 DFQATT and CDR2 SNEGSKA (reference sequence). Trimming took 3 bases from V and 8 from J, leaving 8 bases between them. The CDR3 is 11 amino acids. The TCR beta libraries were generated through quantitative 5'-RACE incorporating molecular barcodes. TCRdb re-derived calls from the 5' RACE reads in MiXCR, one entry per CDR3 protein. The sample consists of around 450,000 distinct CDR3 sequences, roughly 27% of them appearing once. The sequence was obtained from a male donor with ankylosing spondylitis. Input material: blood, either unsorted or a sorted T cell fraction (not recorded which). This chain joins TRBV20-1 and TRBJ2-1; no reliable D call. For the CDR3, the DNA is TGCAGTGCTAGGATCTTGGATGAGCAGTTCTTC. Residues: CSARILDEQFF.